This T cell receptor beta chain was observed in a study of control samples from healthy donors and cancer patients (dated by TCRdb to the early 2020s). Preparation of the library involved the immunoSEQ multiplex PCR assay. Not all clones reach the TCRdb copy of this immuneACCESS table, which keeps in-frame sequences only. Checked studies attribute under half of the gap to unresolved V genes and leave the rest unexplained. The sample profile shows 150,000 to 200,000 clones; about 94% of them were found once. 8.5% of the sample comes from the top ten. The CDR3 starts with the cysteine, ends with the phenylalanine, and has 14 residues. Only the CDR3 region is kept as DNA, spanning 42 bases read in frame from base 1. From a lookup of the germline V gene, CDR1 and CDR2 are SGDLS and YYNGEE. Trimming leaves V shorter by 3 bases and J shorter by 11 bases, with the junction holding 10 bases beyond the gene matches.

As regards this clone: Its antigen specificity is not known. Base qualities are not recorded, but no much larger clone differs from it by a single base.

The rearranged chain carries TRBV9 and TRBJ1-4; TRBD1 aligns with 7 central bases. The sequence derives from a middle-aged woman in good health. Sequencing was performed on blood. The nucleotide sequence reads as follows: TGTGCCAGCAGCGGAAATTCGACAGGGTCTAAACTGTTTTTT. This translates into CASSGNSTGSKLFF.